Below, 27 T cell receptor beta chains from the same sample are listed, as sequenced in a study of early T cells in non-severe SARS-CoV-2 infection. Via MiXCR, TCRdb re-called the 5' RACE reads, giving one row per CDR3 protein. This sample yields around 47,000 distinct CDR3 sequences, of which roughly 10% are seen a single time; around a tenth belongs to the top ten. Sequencing was done on a sample of whole blood. All receptors derive from an adult who was a healthcare worker with PCR-confirmed SARS-CoV-2 infection or an uninfected control (not recorded which).

This clonotype was detected a few times. The V call is TRBV5-5, the J call TRBJ1-4, with a weak D call TRBD1 (6 bases). V was trimmed by 3 bases and J by 2 bases, leaving 8 bases between them. Germline CDR1 and CDR2: SGHKS and YYEKEE (reference sequence). This CDR3 region has 14 residues. Here the CDR3 reads CASSSGQTNEKLFF. The CDR3 coding sequence is TGTGCCAGCAGCTCCGGACAGACTAATGAAAAACTGTTTTTT.

Many counts were recorded for this clonotype. The chain combines TRBV6-6 with TRBJ1-1; D perhaps matches TRBD1 (5 bases). CDR3 length equals 16 residues. Trimming removed 2 bases at V and 1 base at J, with 14 bases between. Germline CDR1 is MNHNY and CDR2 is SVGAGI (reference sequence). In DNA, the CDR3 is TGTGCCAGCAGTTACGACCGAGAGGGGAAGAACACTGAAGCTTTCTTT. Translated: CASSYDREGKNTEAFF.

The V and J genes are TRBV9 and TRBJ2-2, with D perhaps matching TRBD2 (5 bases). Trimming stripped 0 bases from V and 2 bases from J, with 14 bases between. This CDR3 contains 17 residues. Per the germline V gene, CDR1 is SGDLS and CDR2 is YYNGEE. CDR3 region: CASSVAPGKGNTGELFF. CDR3 coding DNA: TGTGCCAGCAGCGTAGCGCCCGGGAAGGGCAACACCGGGGAGCTGTTTTTT.

The V and J genes are TRBV19 and TRBJ2-3; D is uncertain. V was cut by 3 bases and J by 2 bases, with 12 bases left in between. Germline CDR1 is LNHDA and CDR2 is SQIVND (reference sequence). There are 15 residues in the CDR3. As DNA, the CDR3 is TGTGCCAGTAGTATCCGGGCCGCGAACACAGATACGCAGTATTTT. This sequence encodes CASSIRAANTDTQYF.

V gene TRBV12-3 or TRBV12-4 combines with J gene TRBJ2-5; D is perhaps TRBD2 (6 bases). The CDR3 covers 14 residues. The V and J ends lost 6 bases and 0 bases respectively, with 11 bases between them. CDR3 in amino acids: CASSRGTHQETQYF. The CDR3 DNA is TGTGCCAGCAGCCGCGGGACTCACCAAGAGACCCAGTACTTC.

This clonotype came up many times. This sequence joins TRBV24-1 and TRBJ2-3; perhaps TRBD2 as D (5 bases). V was pared by 4 bases and J by 1 base, with 11 bases between. CDR1 and CDR2 from the germline V gene are KGHDR and SFDVKD. The CDR3 contains 15 residues. CDR3 in amino acids: CATSDPTEGTDTQYF. The CDR3 DNA is TGTGCCACCAGTGACCCGACGGAGGGCACAGATACGCAGTATTTT.

This clonotype was detected only a few times. The chain carries TRBV6-2 or TRBV6-3 and TRBJ2-7; the match to TRBD2 covers 7 bases. The CDR3 is 15 amino acids. V lost 2 bases, J lost 2 bases, and 6 bases stayed unmatched. The germline CDR1 and CDR2 sequences are MNHEY and SVGEGT. CDR3 sequence reads: CASSYERGPPYEQYF. CDR3 DNA: TGTGCCAGCAGTTACGAGCGGGGTCCCCCCTACGAGCAGTACTTC.

The chain employs TRBV5-4 and TRBJ2-5; D is possibly TRBD1 (6 bases). The CDR3 has 15 amino acids. Germline assignment: CDR1 SGHNT and CDR2 YYREEE (reference sequence). V was trimmed by 4 bases and J by 1 base, leaving 14 bases between them. This CDR3 reads CASSGAGASQETQYF. The CDR3 DNA is TGTGCCAGCAGCGGGGCAGGGGCATCCCAAGAGACCCAGTACTTC. Variable domain in full (rest from reference TRBV5-4 and TRBJ2-5): ETGVTQSPTHLIKTRGQQVTLRCSSQSGHNTVSWYQQALGQGPQFIFQYYREEENGRGNFPPRFSGLQFPNYSSELNVNALELDDSALYLCASSGAGASQETQYFGPGTRLLVL.

This clonotype was counted many times. V usage is TRBV4-1 and J usage is TRBJ2-1, with D perhaps given as TRBD1 or TRBD2 (6 bases each). The V end lost 1 base, the J end lost 7 bases, and 20 bases lay between the germline ends. The CDR3 runs 17 residues. CDR1 and CDR2 from the germline V gene are MGHRA and YSYEKL. The CDR3 nucleotides are TGCGCCAGCAGCCAAGTCGTATCGGGGGACACGAAGAATGAGCAGTTCTTC. It codes for CASSQVVSGDTKNEQFF.

This clonotype is termed medium-sized. The chain is built from TRBV3-1 and TRBJ1-1; possible D gene TRBD1, 6 bases. Germline V lookup: CDR1 LGHDT, CDR2 YNNKEL (reference sequence). Between the trimmed V and J ends, which lost 4 bases and 3 bases, there was a span of 9 bases. The CDR3 has 13 amino acids. The DNA for the CDR3 is TGTGCCAGCAGCCTCAGGGGAGACACTGAAGCTTTCTTT. Residues: CASSLRGDTEAFF.

This clonotype showed up many times. The chain joins TRBV28 to TRBJ2-3; 9 positions match TRBD2. Per the germline V gene, CDR1 is MDHEN and CDR2 is SYDVKM. V trimming: 2 bases; J trimming: 7 bases; junction bases outside the gene matches: 10. CDR3 length: 16 residues. The chain's CDR3 is CASSLPKAGGPHTQYF. The CDR3 nucleotides are TGTGCCAGCAGTTTACCGAAGGCGGGGGGGCCACATACGCAGTATTTT.

This clonotype was observed many times. The chain is built from TRBV7-9 and TRBJ2-7, with D perhaps TRBD2 (6 bases). CDR1 and CDR2 (germline): SEHNR, FQNEAQ (reference sequence). The CDR3 runs 16 residues. Between the trimmed V and J ends, which lost 4 bases and 0 bases, there was a span of 16 bases. The CDR3, as DNA: TGTGCCAGCAGCTCCCCCCGGGGGAGGAGCTCCTACGAGCAGTACTTC. Its translation is CASSSPRGRSSYEQYF.

This clonotype was counted many times. The rearrangement joins TRBV13 to TRBJ2-3; D is possibly TRBD1 (6 bases). CDR3 length equals 13 residues. In germline, CDR1 is PRHDT, CDR2 FYEKMQ (reference sequence). Trimming stripped 4 bases from V and 4 bases from J, with 9 bases between. The CDR3 loop is CASSSQGSDTQYF. CDR3 nucleotide sequence: TGTGCCAGCAGCTCACAGGGTTCAGATACGCAGTATTTT.

This clonotype has more than one count but fewer than ten. CDR3 in DNA: TGCAGTGTCCCCAGGCACCAAAGCTCCTACAATGAGCAGTTCTTC. Protein: CSVPRHQSSYNEQFF. The chain uses TRBV20-1 and TRBJ2-1; D is ambiguous. V lost 7 bases and J lost 0, with 16 bases in between. Per the germline V gene, CDR1 is DFQATT and CDR2 is SNEGSKA (reference sequence). CDR3 length: 15 residues.

V gene TRBV20-1 combines with J gene TRBJ1-3, with a possible D match to TRBD1 (5 bases). V was trimmed by 6 bases and J by 1 base, leaving 10 bases between them. This CDR3 is built from 13 residues. Germline CDR1 reads DFQATT; CDR2 reads SNEGSKA (reference sequence). CDR3 region: CSALQGSGNTIYF. The CDR3 DNA reads as TGCAGTGCGCTTCAGGGATCTGGAAACACCATATATTTT.

This clonotype occurred many times. The chain uses TRBV6-2 or TRBV6-3 and TRBJ2-5; possibly TRBD1 for D (5 bases). V lost 1 base and J 5 bases, leaving 11 bases between the germline ends. Per germline, CDR1 MNHEY and CDR2 SVGEGT. This CDR3 region has 14 residues. The CDR3 DNA sequence: TGTGCCAGCAGTTACTTCCAGGGTATGGAGACCCAGTACTTC. Translated: CASSYFQGMETQYF.

This rearrangement joins TRBV3-1 to TRBJ2-6; D might be TRBD1 or TRBD2, each matching 5 bases. In germline, CDR1 is LGHDT, CDR2 YNNKEL (reference sequence). The CDR3 is 18 residues long. Trimming shortened V by 3 bases and J by 2 bases, and 17 bases separated the two germline ends. The CDR3 spells CASSQSHAGRAGANVLTF. CDR3 coding DNA: TGTGCCAGCAGCCAGTCACATGCGGGCAGGGCTGGGGCCAACGTCCTGACTTTC.

This clonotype showed up many times. The V gene is TRBV12-5, the J gene TRBJ2-1, with D unresolved. The CDR3 is made up of 16 amino acids. CDR1 is LGHNT, CDR2 FRNRAP, per germline. Deletions cut 5 bases from V and 1 base from J, with 15 bases between. CDR3 DNA sequence: TGTGCTAGTGGTAAACCCGCTGGAGTATCCTACAATGAGCAGTTCTTC. Protein product: CASGKPAGVSYNEQFF. The entire variable domain, with the rest obtained from reference TRBV12-5 and TRBJ2-1, is as follows: DARVTQTPRHKVTEMGQEVTMRCQPILGHNTVFWYRQTMMQGLELLAYFRNRAPLDDSGMPKDRFSAEMPDATLATLKIQPSEPRDSAVYFCASGKPAGVSYNEQFFGPGTRLTVL.

The chain is built from TRBV20-1 and TRBJ1-5; TRBD1 agrees at 9 bases. The germline gives CDR1 DFQATT, CDR2 SNEGSKA (reference sequence). V dropped 4 bases and J dropped 0; count of bases not matched to a gene: 19. The CDR3 sequence is 20 residues long. CDR3 loop: CSAKPYRGQPYGDSNQPQHF. CDR3 bases: TGCAGTGCTAAGCCTTACAGGGGGCAGCCCTACGGGGATAGCAATCAGCCCCAGCATTTT.

As concerns this clonotype: A single base separates this from a much larger clone, so it may be a read error. The CDR3 coding sequence is TGTGCCAGCGGTTACGCCACTAGCGGGGGGACAGATACGCAGTATTTT. Amino acid sequence: CASGYATSGGTDTQYF. The chain has TRBV6-5 and TRBJ2-3, with TRBD2 matching over 12 bases. CDR1 is MNHEY and CDR2 is SVGAGI in the germline V gene. The CDR3 loop spans 16 amino acids.

The gene calls are TRBV5-5 and TRBJ2-1; 7 bases are a match to TRBD1. Germline CDR1 and CDR2: SGHKS and YYEKEE (reference sequence). V dropped 2 bases and J dropped 3; count of bases not matched to a gene: 5. This CDR3 spans 15 amino acids. DNA for the CDR3: TGTGCCAGCAGCTTCGAGACAGGGTACTACAATGAGCAGTTCTTC. It codes for CASSFETGYYNEQFF.

This clonotype has a count of ten or more. The chain employs TRBV4-3 and TRBJ1-6; D is uncertain. Between the trimmed V and J ends, which lost 0 bases and 9 bases, there was a span of 12 bases. The CDR3 spans 15 residues. Germline values: CDR1 LGHNA, CDR2 YSLEER. The CDR3, as DNA: TGCGCCAGCAGCCAAGAAGGCCGTACGGGTTCACCCCTCCACTTT. As protein: CASSQEGRTGSPLHF.

This clonotype has more than one count but fewer than ten. The chain combines TRBV5-5 with TRBJ1-2; 9 nucleotides agree with TRBD1. V was clipped by 6 bases and J by 4 bases; unmatched bases: 4. This CDR3 comprises 13 residues. The V gene's germline CDR1 is SGHKS and CDR2 YYEKEE (reference sequence). The DNA for the CDR3 is TGTGCCAGCAACCGGGACAGGGCCTATGGCTACACCTTC. Encoded protein: CASNRDRAYGYTF.

Many counts were recorded for this clonotype. The rearrangement links TRBV11-2 to TRBJ1-3, with D uncertain. The V gene lost 3 bases and the J gene lost 2 bases, with 8 bases spanning the gap. Germline V gene data show CDR1 as SGHAT and CDR2 as FQNNGV. This CDR3 region has 14 residues. DNA of the CDR3: TGTGCCAGCAGCTTCGGAACAACTGGAAACACCATATATTTT. Its protein product is CASSFGTTGNTIYF.

This chain links TRBV6-6 with TRBJ2-5; 14 bases match TRBD2. Germline-derived CDR1 and CDR2 are MNHNY and SVGAGI (reference sequence). CDR3 length: 20 amino acids. With V trimmed by 7 bases and J by 3 bases, 19 bases remained unmatched. Here the CDR3 reads CASTRKATSGLAGEKETQYF. CDR3 nucleotides: TGTGCCAGCACCAGGAAAGCTACCTCGGGACTAGCGGGGGAGAAAGAGACCCAGTACTTC.

The V call is TRBV7-2, the J call TRBJ1-3, with D tentatively TRBD1 (5 bases). The ends were cut back, 5 bases at V and 4 bases at J, with 12 bases in the middle. Germline V lookup: CDR1 SGHTA, CDR2 FQGNSA. The CDR3 length is 14 residues. The CDR3 region has the DNA TGTGCCAGCAGCGGGAGGACAATAGGAAACACCATATATTTT. Translation gives CASSGRTIGNTIYF. The full variable domain, completed using reference TRBV7-2 and TRBJ1-3, is GAGVSQSPSNKVTEKGKDVELRCDPISGHTALYWYRQSLGQGLEFLIYFQGNSAPDKSGLPSDRFSAERTGGSVSTLTIQRTQQEDSAVYLCASSGRTIGNTIYFGEGSWLTVV.

Ten or more counts support this clonotype. V and J are TRBV27 and TRBJ2-7, with D tentatively TRBD1 (6 bases). The germline V and J ends were trimmed by 1 base and 7 bases, with 8 bases remaining between them. Per germline, CDR1 MNHEY and CDR2 SMNVEV (reference sequence). CDR3 size: 12 residues. CDR3 protein: CASSLWGREQYF. CDR3 DNA: TGTGCCAGCAGTTTATGGGGGCGTGAGCAGTACTTC.